Below, 30 T cell receptor beta chains from the same sample are listed, as sequenced in a study of blood T cell repertoires in COVID-19. Sequencing used immunoSEQ multiplex PCR; TCRdb keeps in-frame clones, though not all of them. Here the sample spans 130,000 to 150,000 clones, 80% to 90% being singletons. Sequencing was performed on peripheral blood. These receptors all stem from a man between 50 and 59 years old who had recovered from COVID-19.

J is TRBJ2-3 and V is TRBV2, with D possibly being TRBD1 (6 bases). The germline CDR1 and CDR2 sequences are SNHLY and FYNNEI. The CDR3 totals 14 residues. The V end lost 6 bases, the J end lost 1 base, and 11 bases lay between the germline ends. CDR3 nucleotide sequence: TGTGCCAGCAGGACGACAGGAGGCACAGATACGCAGTATTTT. As protein: CASRTTGGTDTQYF.

This clone occurred a few times. CDR3 DNA: TGTGCCAGCAGTTTAGGCAGGAACACTGAAGCTTTCTTT. This gives the protein CASSLGRNTEAFF. The chain carries TRBV12-3 or TRBV12-4 and TRBJ1-1, with no clear D. V dropped 1 base and J dropped 1 base, with 4 bases sitting between them. This CDR3 has 13 amino acids.

The V and J genes are TRBV3-1 (or the pseudogene TRBV3-2) and TRBJ1-1; D is ambiguous. CDR3 size: 14 residues. Germline CDR1 and CDR2: LGHDT and YNNKEL (reference sequence). Deletions cut 0 bases from V and 3 bases from J, with 8 bases between. The CDR3 here is CASSQEAVHTEAFF. The CDR3, as DNA: TGTGCCAGCAGCCAAGAGGCCGTTCACACTGAAGCTTTCTTT.

The chain carries TRBV6-2 or TRBV6-3 and TRBJ2-1; maybe TRBD2 (6 bases). The V end lost 4 bases, the J end lost 12 bases, and 13 bases lay between the germline ends. The CDR3 covers 12 residues. Germline CDR1 is MNHEY and CDR2 is SVGEGT. For the CDR3, the DNA is TGTGCCAGCAGTTGGGGAGGTGGTAGGCAGTTCTTC. Amino acids: CASSWGGGRQFF.

The chain couples TRBV19 to TRBJ2-1; 10 bases line up with TRBD2. This CDR3 spans 19 amino acids. CDR1 LNHDA and CDR2 SQIVND come from the germline V gene (reference sequence). The J segment lost 0 bases and the V segment lost 0 bases, leaving 8 bases of the junction unmatched. CDR3 sequence: CASSIEGSGGSSSYNEQFF. The CDR3 DNA sequence: TGTGCCAGTAGTATAGAAGGTAGCGGGGGGTCGAGCTCCTACAATGAGCAGTTCTTC. Full variable domain (rest looked up from reference TRBV19 and TRBJ2-1): DGGITQSPKYLFRKEGQNVTLSCEQNLNHDAMYWYRQDPGQGLRLIYYSQIVNDFQKGDIAEGYSVSREKKESFPLTVTSAQKNPTAFYLCASSIEGSGGSSSYNEQFFGPGTRLTVL.

V usage is TRBV7-9 and J usage is TRBJ2-4; weak D call: TRBD2 (5 bases). Germline CDR1 SEHNR, CDR2 FQNEAQ (reference sequence). The CDR3 is made up of 16 amino acids. Trimming took 5 bases from V and 2 from J, leaving 16 bases between them. Written as DNA, the CDR3 is TGTGCCAGCAGCCCTGGGAAACCGGGGACCAAAAACATTCAGTACTTC. Protein: CASSPGKPGTKNIQYF.

This chain uses TRBV11-3 with TRBJ2-2; D might be TRBD1 (5 bases). The CDR3 sequence is 15 residues long. The V gene's germline CDR1 is SGHNT and CDR2 YENEEA. V was shortened by 7 bases and J by 1 base, with 13 bases between the two germline ends. CDR3 in amino acids: CASTQGSWNTGELFF. CDR3 sequence (DNA): TGTGCCAGCACTCAGGGTAGTTGGAACACCGGGGAGCTGTTTTTT.

The V call is TRBV7-8, the J call TRBJ2-7; D unresolved. Germline loops: CDR1 SGHVS, CDR2 FQNEAQ. V lost 1 base and J 5 bases, leaving 12 bases between the germline ends. The CDR3 totals 14 residues. The CDR3 reads CASSLGGRPDEQYF. Written as DNA, the CDR3 is TGTGCCAGCAGCTTAGGTGGGCGCCCGGACGAGCAGTACTTC.

V is TRBV11-2 and J is TRBJ1-2; D is unclear. This CDR3 has 13 residues. V was clipped by 0 bases and J by 2 bases, with 4 bases between them. Germline V gene data show CDR1 as SGHAT and CDR2 as FQNNGV. The CDR3 DNA reads TGTGCCAGCAGCTTAGACAGGAACTATGGCTACACCTTC. Its translation is CASSLDRNYGYTF.

The chain is built from TRBV6-5 and TRBJ1-2; 8 bases align to TRBD1. The CDR3 sequence is 14 residues long. Germline loops: CDR1 MNHEY, CDR2 SVGAGI. V lost 7 bases to trimming and J lost 0 bases; unmatched junction nucleotides: 4. CDR3: CASTSGQANYGYTF. The CDR3 DNA sequence: TGTGCCAGCACTTCGGGACAGGCTAACTATGGCTACACCTTC.

This clone was counted a single time. The chain's CDR3 is CASSAAGGNQPQHF. The CDR3 DNA reads as TGTGCCAGCAGCGCAGCAGGGGGGAATCAGCCCCAGCATTTT. The chain is built from TRBV5-5 and TRBJ1-5, with 7 bases that match TRBD1. This CDR3 spans 14 amino acids. V trimming: 4 bases; J trimming: 4 bases; junction bases outside the gene matches: 5. Looked up from germline, CDR1 is SGHKS and CDR2 is YYEKEE (reference sequence).

V and J are TRBV10-3 and TRBJ1-2; 10 positions match TRBD1. This CDR3 comprises 17 residues. The junction had 10 bases not matched to a gene; V was cut back by 0 bases and J by 6 bases. CDR1 and CDR2 from the germline V gene are ENHRY and SYGVKD. The CDR3, as DNA: TGTGCCATCAGTGAGTCGGTCTCGGGACAGGGGAGTAATGGCTACACCTTC. The encoded protein is CAISESVSGQGSNGYTF.

The gene calls are TRBV9 and TRBJ1-1, with D perhaps TRBD1 (6 bases). Trimming cost V 4 bases and J 4 bases, with 17 bases left between them. From germline, CDR1 is SGDLS and CDR2 YYNGEE. The CDR3 covers 15 residues. In nucleotides, the CDR3 is TGTGCCAGCAGCCCCTCCGGGGGAGGGGGCACTGAAGCTTTCTTT. Protein: CASSPSGGGGTEAFF.

The chain employs TRBV5-4 and TRBJ2-2; D remains unclear. The CDR3 runs 14 residues. Trimming cost V 4 bases and J 1 base, with 8 bases left between them. Germline CDR1 is SGHNT and CDR2 is YYREEE (reference sequence). The CDR3 protein is CASSPSRNTGELFF. CDR3 DNA: TGTGCCAGCAGCCCTAGTCGGAACACCGGGGAGCTGTTTTTT. The full variable domain, with the rest looked up from reference TRBV5-4 and TRBJ2-2, is ETGVTQSPTHLIKTRGQQVTLRCSSQSGHNTVSWYQQALGQGPQFIFQYYREEENGRGNFPPRFSGLQFPNYSSELNVNALELDDSALYLCASSPSRNTGELFFGEGSRLTVL.

The V gene is TRBV5-4, the J gene TRBJ2-2; 11 bases fit TRBD2. Per the germline V gene, CDR1 is SGHNT and CDR2 is YYREEE (reference sequence). J gave up 5 bases and V 3 bases, and 6 bases lay outside the gene matches. This CDR3 is 16 amino acids long. CDR3 protein: CASSYLSGGATGELFF. The CDR3 coding sequence is TGTGCCAGCAGCTACCTTAGCGGGGGGGCTACCGGGGAGCTGTTTTTT.

The table lists this clone with a few counts. The chain is built from TRBV4-1 and TRBJ1-6; D is undetermined. V lost 2 bases and J lost 10, with 15 bases in between. Germline loops: CDR1 MGHRA, CDR2 YSYEKL. This CDR3 has 15 residues. Here the CDR3 DNA reads TGCGCCAGCAGCCAATCTTTTACGATACTATCACCCCTCCACTTT. Protein product: CASSQSFTILSPLHF.

A word on this clone: Other DNA sequences in this sample translate to the same CDR3. This chain uses TRBV5-1 with TRBJ2-3; 8 bases agree with TRBD1. This CDR3 contains 14 residues. CDR1 and CDR2 from the germline V gene are SGHRS and YFSETQ. The V and J ends lost 5 bases and 5 bases, in that order; junction bases with no gene match: 7. This chain's CDR3 is CASRLDRGRDTQYF. The CDR3 DNA follows: TGCGCCAGCAGGCTCGACAGGGGTCGAGATACGCAGTATTTT. The entire variable domain, with the rest obtained from reference TRBV5-1 and TRBJ2-3, is as follows: KAGVTQTPRYLIKTRGQQVTLSCSPISGHRSVSWYQQTPGQGLQFLFEYFSETQRNKGNFPGRFSGRQFSNSRSEMNVSTLELGDSALYLCASRLDRGRDTQYFGPGTRLTVL.

V gene TRBV19 combines with J gene TRBJ2-5, with unresolved D. Germline loops: CDR1 LNHDA, CDR2 SQIVND (reference sequence). There are 15 residues in the CDR3. Trimming left V 5 bases short and J 6 bases short, with 19 bases between. The CDR3 loop is CASSGWMTNLKTQYF. The CDR3 region has the DNA TGTGCCAGTAGTGGTTGGATGACAAATTTGAAGACCCAGTACTTC.

This chain joins TRBV18 and TRBJ2-7; 8 positions match TRBD1. Germline assignment: CDR1 KGHSH and CDR2 LQKENI. CDR3 length equals 14 residues. V gave up 0 bases and J gave up 5 bases; unmatched junction bases: 3. CDR3 loop: CASSPPNRGDEQYF. The CDR3 nucleotides are TGTGCCAGCTCACCACCGAACAGGGGGGACGAGCAGTACTTC.

The chain combines TRBV7-2 with TRBJ1-3, with no clear D. This CDR3 has 16 amino acids. CDR1 is SGHTA, CDR2 FQGNSA, per germline. Deletions cut 0 bases from V and 0 bases from J, with 9 bases between. The CDR3 DNA follows: TGTGCCAGCAGCTTAGCCGATGGGAGCTCTGGAAACACCATATATTTT. Its protein is CASSLADGSSGNTIYF.

The chain is built from TRBV5-4 and TRBJ1-4, with TRBD1 matching over 8 bases. The trim removed 4 bases at V and 6 bases at J, leaving 5 bases unmatched. CDR1 and CDR2 (germline): SGHNT, YYREEE (reference sequence). The CDR3 has 14 residues. The CDR3 nucleotides are TGTGCCAGCAGCCCACAGGGGGAGGATGAAAAACTGTTTTTT. Protein: CASSPQGEDEKLFF. The full variable domain, in which reference TRBV5-4 and TRBJ1-4 provide the parts outside the CDR3, is ETGVTQSPTHLIKTRGQQVTLRCSSQSGHNTVSWYQQALGQGPQFIFQYYREEENGRGNFPPRFSGLQFPNYSSELNVNALELDDSALYLCASSPQGEDEKLFFGSGTQLSVL.

The chain links TRBV7-3 to TRBJ1-1; 7 bases match TRBD1. Trimming cost V 5 bases and J 5 bases; bases outside gene matches: 5. The germline gives CDR1 SGHTA, CDR2 FQGTGA. This CDR3 is built from 13 residues. In DNA form, the CDR3 reads TGTGCCAGCAGCGAGGGGGCGGGAACTGAAGCTTTCTTT. It yields the protein CASSEGAGTEAFF.

The V gene is TRBV27, the J gene TRBJ2-7; D is uncertain. Germline CDR1 reads MNHEY; CDR2 reads SMNVEV (reference sequence). The CDR3 contains 17 residues. Trimming stripped 0 bases from V and 3 bases from J, with 18 bases between. The CDR3 coding sequence is TGTGCCAGCAGTTTATCGTTGTCTGAGACTGGATTCTACGAGCAGTACTTC. Protein product: CASSLSLSETGFYEQYF.

The chain uses TRBV9 and TRBJ2-2, with TRBD2 matching over 14 bases. CDR1 is SGDLS and CDR2 is YYNGEE in the germline V gene. The CDR3 runs 16 residues. V shed 4 bases and J 5 bases; nucleotides not matched to a gene: 4. CDR3 region: CASSRGTSGGTGELFF. The DNA of the CDR3 is TGTGCCAGCAGCCGAGGGACTAGCGGGGGTACCGGGGAGCTGTTTTTT.

The chain joins TRBV5-1 to TRBJ1-1; 12 bases map to TRBD1. The ends lost 4 bases at V and 3 bases at J; junction bases unmatched: 10. The CDR3 has 17 amino acids. Germline assignment: CDR1 SGHRS and CDR2 YFSETQ. CDR3 sequence: CASSRSGTGGVDTEAFF. CDR3 coding DNA: TGCGCCAGCAGCCGGTCCGGGACAGGGGGCGTGGACACTGAAGCTTTCTTT.

The chain employs TRBV6-5 and TRBJ1-5; unclear D gene. The CDR3 sequence is 16 residues long. Germline CDR1 is MNHEY and CDR2 is SVGAGI. V lost 2 bases and J 0 bases, leaving 11 bases between the germline ends. CDR3 amino acids: CASSYGGKNSNQPQHF. CDR3 nucleotide sequence: TGTGCCAGCAGTTACGGCGGTAAAAATAGCAATCAGCCCCAGCATTTT.

In this sample, this clone turned up a few times. The chain couples TRBV2 to TRBJ2-3; TRBD2 agrees at 15 bases. CDR1 is SNHLY, CDR2 FYNNEI, per germline. V shed 5 bases, J shed 5 bases, and the junction held 5 bases outside the gene matches. The CDR3 is made up of 16 amino acids. The CDR3 DNA is TGTGCCAGCAGTAAAAGGACTAGCGGGGGGGGAGATACGCAGTATTTT. It codes for CASSKRTSGGGDTQYF.

The chain joins TRBV20-1 to TRBJ2-5; TRBD1 is a possible D gene (5 bases). The CDR3 has 13 amino acids. Germline CDR1 reads DFQATT; CDR2 reads SNEGSKA (reference sequence). Trimming left V 3 bases short and J 5 bases short, with 13 bases between. The CDR3 sequence: CSASWQGGETQYF. Here the CDR3 DNA reads TGCAGTGCTAGTTGGCAGGGTGGGGAGACCCAGTACTTC.

The V gene is TRBV10-3, the J gene TRBJ2-3; tentative D call: TRBD2 (7 bases). From germline, CDR1 is ENHRY and CDR2 SYGVKD. CDR3 size: 17 residues. Trimming took off 10 bases at V and 5 bases at J, with 28 bases between the two ends. The CDR3 spells CATNQALDRGRGDTQYF. The CDR3 nucleotides are TGTGCCACCAATCAGGCCCTGGACAGAGGGAGGGGAGATACGCAGTATTTT.

The chain combines TRBV12-3 or TRBV12-4 with TRBJ1-6, with no clear D. The CDR3 has 12 residues. The V and J ends lost 1 base and 9 bases respectively, with 4 bases between them. CDR3: CASSLGGSPLHF. The CDR3 DNA is TGTGCCAGCAGTTTAGGAGGTTCACCCCTCCACTTT.